This TCR beta chain was recorded in a study of immune evolution from preneoplasia to lung adenocarcinoma. Study-level findings and limits: Normal lung had the highest top T cell clone frequencies.

Note on this clone: Its target is unknown.

CDR1 and CDR2 from the germline V gene are MNHNS and SASEGT. The V and J ends lost 6 bases and 1 base respectively, with 15 bases between them. The CDR3 is 15 amino acids. TCRdb's table, derived via immunoSEQ multiplex PCR, lists solely in-frame clones and lacks some. The sample records under 7,500 clones, 60% to 80% being singletons. This chain links TRBV6-1 with TRBJ1-1; D gene unclear. The sequence was obtained from a person in their 70s with lung adenocarcinoma. Source material: FFPE minimally invasive lung adenocarcinoma tissue. The CDR3 DNA is TGTGCCAGCAGGAGAAAAGGCTATACGAACACTGAAGCTTTCTTT. Translation gives CASRRKGYTNTEAFF.